This TCR beta chain was identified in a study of blood T cell repertoires in COVID-19. Background on the study: COVID-19 samples collected from the United States, Italy and Spain covered acute and convalescent phases. PBMCs, B-cell-depleted T cells, or T cells were the source of the cDNA or gDNA that made up the material.

Original processing notes: Estimates of nucleated cell counts were drawn from the amplification of reference gene primers. Clones were read by immunoSEQ multiplex PCR, and TCRdb kept only the in-frame ones, dropping some. That table furnishes V, J and clone size, whereas the DNA furnished D and trimming. Here the sample spans more than 80,000 clones, approximately 83% being singletons. CDR3 length: 13 amino acids. Trimming cost V 3 bases and J 4 bases, with 9 bases left between them. Per germline, CDR1 SGHAT and CDR2 FQDESV (reference sequence). J is TRBJ1-1 and V is TRBV11-1; D remains unclear. The receptor's source is a woman in her 70s with acute or convalescent COVID-19. Specimen: peripheral blood. This CDR3 reads CASSFGGGTEAFF. The CDR3, as DNA: TGTGCCAGCAGCTTTGGAGGAGGCACTGAAGCTTTCTTT.